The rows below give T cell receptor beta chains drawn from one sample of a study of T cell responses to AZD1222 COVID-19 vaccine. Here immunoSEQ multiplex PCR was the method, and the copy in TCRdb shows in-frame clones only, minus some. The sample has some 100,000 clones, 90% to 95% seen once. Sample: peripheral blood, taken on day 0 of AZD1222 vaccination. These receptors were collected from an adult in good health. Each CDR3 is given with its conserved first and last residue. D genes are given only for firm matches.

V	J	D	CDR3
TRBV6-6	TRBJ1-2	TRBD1	CASSQQGAPSGGYTF
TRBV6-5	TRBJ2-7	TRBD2	CASSWAGLAPTEQYF
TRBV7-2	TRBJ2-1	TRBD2	CASSTGLGGWVEQFF
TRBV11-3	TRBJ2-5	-	CASSLEGETQYF
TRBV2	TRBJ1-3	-	CASSVETGGDTIYF
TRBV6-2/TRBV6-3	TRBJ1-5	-	CASSYSGAGTQPQHF
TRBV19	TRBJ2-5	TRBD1	CASSGDRGRMETQYF
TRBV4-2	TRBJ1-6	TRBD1	CASSRETGGNSPLHF
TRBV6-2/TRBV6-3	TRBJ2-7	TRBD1	CASSSPDRGYEQYF
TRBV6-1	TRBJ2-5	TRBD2	CASSDGTRETQYF
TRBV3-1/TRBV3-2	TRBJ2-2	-	CASSQLAANTGELFF
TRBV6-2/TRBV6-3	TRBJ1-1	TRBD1	CASSYPVERGTGRNTEAFF
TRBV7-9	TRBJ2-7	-	CASSLIQSEIEYEQYF
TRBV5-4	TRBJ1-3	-	CASSLPGISGNTIYF
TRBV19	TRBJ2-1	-	CASSIQPLLGNEQFF
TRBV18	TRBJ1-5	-	CASSDDSNQPQHF
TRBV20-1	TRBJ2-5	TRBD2	CSASWLAGRETQYF
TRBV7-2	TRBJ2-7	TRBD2	CASSLGPGGRHSYEQYF
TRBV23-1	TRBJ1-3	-	CASQTGLPGNTIYF
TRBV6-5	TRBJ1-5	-	CASRGGNQPQHF
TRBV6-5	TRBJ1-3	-	CASLGGGNSGNTIYF
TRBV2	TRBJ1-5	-	CASLSGNSNQPQHF
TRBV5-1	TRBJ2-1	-	CASTHSGRSYNEQFF
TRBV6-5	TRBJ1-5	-	CASSRGNINQPQHF
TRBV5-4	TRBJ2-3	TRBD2	CASSLFLSGVEGDTQYF
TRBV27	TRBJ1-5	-	CASRPDSYSNQPQHF
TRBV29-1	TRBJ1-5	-	CSVQEQVNQPQHF
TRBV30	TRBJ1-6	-	CAWSTTGQRGSPLHF
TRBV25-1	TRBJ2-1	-	CASSESGRLWNEQFF
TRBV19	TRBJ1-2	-	CASSPQGGGYTF
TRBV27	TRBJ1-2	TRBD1	CASSLGRGFSYTF
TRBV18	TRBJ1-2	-	CASSPNRDAYGYTF
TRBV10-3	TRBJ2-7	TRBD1	CAIRGTGVREQYF
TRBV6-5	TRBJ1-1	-	CASKGGEADTEAFF
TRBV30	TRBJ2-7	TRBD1	CAWGQGREQYF
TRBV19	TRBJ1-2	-	CASSQYGGAHYGYTF
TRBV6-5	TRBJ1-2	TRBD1	CASSQGGQHGYGYTF
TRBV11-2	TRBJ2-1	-	CASSPYRGPSSYNEQFF
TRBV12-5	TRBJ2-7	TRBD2	CASGLGLAGGEEQYF
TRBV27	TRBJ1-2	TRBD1	CASSQYRTGGSCTF
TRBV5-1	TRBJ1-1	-	CASSSDNTNTEAFF
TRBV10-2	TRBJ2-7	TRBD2	CATTSGVSYEQYF
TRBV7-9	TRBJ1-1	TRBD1	CASTPGQGRPLTEAFF
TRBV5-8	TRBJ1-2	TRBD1	CASSKLTGSKGYTF
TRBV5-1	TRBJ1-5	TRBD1	CASSPGQGASNQPQHF
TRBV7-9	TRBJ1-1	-	CASSSITAEAFF
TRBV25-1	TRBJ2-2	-	CASGDTNTGELFF
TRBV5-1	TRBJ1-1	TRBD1	CASSLRTGAVEAFF
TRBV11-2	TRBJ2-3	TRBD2	CASSLDQAGGSGDTQYF
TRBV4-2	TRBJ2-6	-	CASSPGSGANVLTF
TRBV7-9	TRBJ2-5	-	CASSMQETQYF
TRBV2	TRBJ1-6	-	CASSEAQAWSPLHF
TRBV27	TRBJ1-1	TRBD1	CASSLAGTGGWAFF
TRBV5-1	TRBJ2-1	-	CASSYRSYNEQFF
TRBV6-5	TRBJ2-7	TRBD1	CASSYWQGAREQYF
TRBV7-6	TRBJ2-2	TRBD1	CASSYGTAFAGELFF
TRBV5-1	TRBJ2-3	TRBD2	CASATGGSPVQDTQYF
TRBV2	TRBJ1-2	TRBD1	CASSVTGTAYGYTF